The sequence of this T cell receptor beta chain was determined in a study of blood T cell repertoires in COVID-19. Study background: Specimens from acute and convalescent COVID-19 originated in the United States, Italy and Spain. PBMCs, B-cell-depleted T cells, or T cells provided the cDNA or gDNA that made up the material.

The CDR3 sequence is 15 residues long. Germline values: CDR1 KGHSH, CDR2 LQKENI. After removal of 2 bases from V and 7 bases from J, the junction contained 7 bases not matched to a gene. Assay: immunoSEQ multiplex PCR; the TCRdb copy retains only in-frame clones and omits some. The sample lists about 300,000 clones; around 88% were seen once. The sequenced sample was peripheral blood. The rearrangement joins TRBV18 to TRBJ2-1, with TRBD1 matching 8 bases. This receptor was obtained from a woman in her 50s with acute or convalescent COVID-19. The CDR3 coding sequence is TGTGCCAGCTCACCAGGGCAGGGGGCGTCAAATGAGCAGTTCTTC. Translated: CASSPGQGASNEQFF.